The rows below give T cell receptor beta chains drawn from one sample of a study of regulatory T cells in long-lasting Graves disease. TCRdb used MiXCR to reprocess the multiplex PCR reads, holding one entry per CDR3 protein. Seen here are fewer than 400,000 distinct CDR3 sequences, over 15% observed once, and the top ten hold about 40%. The specimen was peripheral blood mononuclear cells (PBMCs), collected at new diagnosis, from a patient treated with antithyroid drugs. The source of these receptors is a female donor with Graves disease. Both conserved end residues are part of each CDR3. A D gene is named only where the DNA matches it firmly. Only part of the rows carry a size: once, few, many, or a class if the clone is expanded.

v_gene,j_gene,abundance,d_gene,len,CDR3aa,CDR3nt
TRBV27,TRBJ2-1,many,.,15,CASSRATNSYNEQFF,TGTGCCAGCAGCCGTGCCACCAACTCCTACAATGAGCAGTTCTTC
TRBV5-1,TRBJ1-2,many,.,12,CASSPGDGGYTF,TGCGCCAGCAGCCCAGGAGATGGTGGCTACACCTTC
TRBV27,TRBJ2-7,many,.,12,CASSGSVGEQYF,TGTGCCAGCAGTGGTAGCGTGGGGGAGCAGTACTTC
TRBV19,TRBJ1-2,few,.,14,CATQTQGGDYGYTF,TGTGCCACTCAAACACAGGGAGGGGACTATGGCTACACCTTC
TRBV18,TRBJ2-3,many,.,14,CASSLLQYTDTQYF,TGTGCCAGCTCACTGCTCCAGTATACAGATACGCAGTATTTT
TRBV6-2/TRBV6-3,TRBJ2-5,many,TRBD2,19,CASSYSRPGTSGLSKTQYF,TGTGCCAGCAGTTACTCGAGACCAGGGACTAGCGGACTTTCGAAGACCCAGTACTTC
TRBV29-1,TRBJ2-3,many,TRBD1,14,CSARDRGGTDTQYF,TGCAGCGCCCGAGACAGGGGTGGCACAGATACGCAGTATTTT
TRBV9,TRBJ2-1,.,TRBD2,17,CASSQGILAGWHNEQFF,TGTGCCAGCAGCCAAGGAATACTAGCGGGATGGCACAATGAGCAGTTCTTC
TRBV19,TRBJ2-2,few,TRBD2,16,CASSRLAGGPTGELFF,TGTGCCAGTAGTCGACTAGCGGGAGGTCCCACCGGGGAGCTGTTTTTT
TRBV5-1,TRBJ1-2,many,TRBD1,16,CASSFGTGAAHYGYTF,TGCGCCAGCAGCTTCGGGACAGGGGCCGCCCACTATGGCTACACCTTC
TRBV2,TRBJ2-7,many,TRBD1,16,CASSSGRQGNPYEQYF,TGTGCCAGCAGTTCCGGGAGACAGGGGAATCCCTACGAGCAGTACTTC
TRBV7-3,TRBJ2-3,many,TRBD1,14,CASSPGGNTDTQYF,TGTGCCAGCAGCCCAGGGGGCAACACAGATACGCAGTATTTT
TRBV2,TRBJ2-5,many,.,12,CASSGVRETQYF,TGTGCCAGCAGTGGAGTTAGGGAGACCCAGTACTTC
TRBV19,TRBJ2-2,.,TRBD2,13,CASSIRGAGELFF,TGTGCCAGTAGTATTCGGGGGGCCGGGGAGCTGTTTTTT
TRBV7-9,TRBJ1-6,few,.,15,CASSFEDRFNSPLHF,TGTGCCAGCAGTTTTGAAGACAGGTTTAATTCACCCCTCCACTTT
TRBV20-1,TRBJ2-4,many,.,15,CSAKGTWGASVIQYF,TGCAGTGCTAAGGGAACATGGGGGGCGTCGGTGATTCAGTACTTC
TRBV6-1,TRBJ2-7,many,TRBD1,14,CASSRELQGYEQYF,TGTGCCAGCAGCCGGGAACTACAGGGGTACGAGCAGTACTTC
TRBV28,TRBJ2-3,many,TRBD2,16,CASSTRTSRFRRTQYF,TGTGCCAGCAGTACCCGGACTAGTCGTTTCAGGCGCACGCAGTATTTT
TRBV19,TRBJ2-1,many,.,15,CASQNREIQSNEQFF,TGTGCCAGTCAAAATCGGGAGATCCAGAGCAATGAGCAGTTCTTC
TRBV27,TRBJ2-5,many,TRBD2,19,CASSLRTGTSGGPGETQYF,TGTGCCAGCAGTTTGCGGACCGGGACTAGCGGGGGCCCCGGAGAGACCCAGTACTTC
TRBV5-8,TRBJ1-5,many,.,14,CASSLRRDNQPQHF,TGTGCCAGCAGCTTGCGGAGGGACAATCAGCCCCAGCATTTT
TRBV11-3,TRBJ2-4,many,TRBD1,13,CASSYPGQNIQYF,TGTGCCAGCAGCTATCCGGGACAGAACATTCAGTACTTC
TRBV20-1,TRBJ2-3,few,TRBD2,20,CSARDIWTSGAKTSTDTQYF,TGCAGTGCTAGAGATATCTGGACTAGCGGAGCAAAGACTAGCACAGATACGCAGTATTTT
TRBV25-1,TRBJ2-5,.,.,13,CASTPWGQETQYF,TGTGCCAGCACCCCGTGGGGCCAAGAGACCCAGTACTTC
TRBV7-9,TRBJ2-3,many,.,15,CASSLATESTDTQYF,TGTGCCAGCAGCTTAGCTACAGAAAGCACAGATACGCAGTATTTT
TRBV30,TRBJ1-4,many,.,14,CAWSVRQLNEKLFF,TGTGCCTGGAGTGTAAGGCAGTTAAATGAAAAACTGTTTTTT
TRBV27,TRBJ2-1,many,.,14,CASSLWSGLGEQFF,TGTGCCAGCAGTTTATGGTCTGGGCTCGGTGAGCAGTTCTTC
TRBV24-1,TRBJ2-5,many,.,17,CATSDTRRSGDQETQYF,TGTGCCACCAGTGACACCCGCCGGTCTGGGGACCAAGAGACCCAGTACTTC
TRBV2,TRBJ2-3,many,TRBD2,17,CASSDDPQAGRTDTQYF,TGTGCCAGCAGCGACGACCCCCAAGCGGGACGCACAGATACGCAGTATTTT
TRBV10-3,TRBJ1-4,many,TRBD1,12,CATGTGREKLFF,TGTGCCACCGGGACAGGGCGTGAAAAACTGTTTTTT
TRBV30,TRBJ2-7,many,TRBD1,15,CAWSRTGGLSYEQYF,TGTGCCTGGAGTAGGACAGGGGGGCTTTCCTACGAGCAGTACTTC
TRBV12-3/TRBV12-4,TRBJ2-5,many,TRBD2,16,CASSFGLADIQETQYF,TGTGCCAGCAGTTTTGGACTAGCGGACATCCAAGAGACCCAGTACTTC
TRBV19,TRBJ2-3,.,.,15,CASSISGSGTDTQYF,TGTGCCAGTAGTATATCGGGCTCTGGCACAGATACGCAGTATTTT
TRBV12-3/TRBV12-4,TRBJ1-4,many,.,15,CASTTKGPRNEKLFF,TGTGCCAGCACTACAAAGGGACCGCGTAATGAAAAACTGTTTTTT
TRBV28,TRBJ1-6,many,.,13,CASTAGGVRPLHF,TGTGCCAGCACTGCGGGGGGTGTAAGACCCCTCCACTTT
TRBV7-9,TRBJ2-2,.,TRBD1,12,CATVTGAGELFF,TGTGCCACCGTTACAGGGGCCGGGGAGCTGTTTTTT
TRBV6-5,TRBJ2-1,many,.,16,CASSYLQEASYNEQFF,TGTGCCAGCAGTTACTTACAGGAGGCCTCCTACAATGAGCAGTTCTTC
TRBV6-1,TRBJ2-1,.,TRBD2,15,CASSEGDYYYNEQFF,TGTGCCAGCAGTGAAGGGGACTACTACTACAATGAGCAGTTCTTC
TRBV3-1,TRBJ2-4,many,.,12,CASSQGGTLIHF,TGTGCCAGCAGCCAAGGTGGGACTCTCATACACTTC
TRBV7-2,TRBJ2-3,few,TRBD2,15,CASSSGGRATDTQYF,TGTGCCAGCAGCTCGGGTGGGAGGGCGACAGATACGCAGTATTTT
TRBV3-1,TRBJ2-7,many,TRBD2,16,CASSQDVAGGYHEQYF,TGTGCCAGCAGCCAAGACGTGGCGGGAGGGTACCACGAGCAGTACTTC
TRBV11-1,TRBJ1-1,many,.,15,CASSLGVGSGTEAFF,TGTGCCAGCAGCTTGGGGGTTGGGAGCGGGACTGAAGCTTTCTTT
TRBV29-1,TRBJ2-5,few,.,12,CSAVVRKETQYF,TGCAGCGCCGTGGTCAGAAAAGAGACCCAGTACTTC
TRBV25-1,TRBJ2-2,few,.,13,CASGEGLTGELFF,TGTGCCAGCGGAGAGGGACTCACCGGGGAGCTGTTTTTT
TRBV3-1,TRBJ1-2,many,.,14,CASSRKQGAYGYTF,TGTGCCAGCAGCCGGAAACAGGGCGCCTATGGCTACACCTTC
TRBV18,TRBJ1-1,many,.,15,CASSRATGAFTEAFF,TGTGCCAGCTCACGTGCGACCGGGGCTTTCACTGAAGCTTTCTTT
TRBV13,TRBJ1-3,.,.,17,CASSPGDFFPSGNTIYF,TGTGCCAGCAGCCCCGGGGATTTCTTTCCCTCTGGAAACACCATATATTTT